Presented here are 20 T cell receptor beta chains from one specimen sequenced in a study of breast tumors, draining lymph nodes, adjacent tissues. Samples came from axillary lymph nodes draining the breast cancer. TCRdb analysed the multiplex PCR reads with MiXCR anew, one entry per CDR3 protein. The sample lists a few hundred thousand distinct CDR3 sequences, under 40% occurring once. The sequenced sample was axillary lymph node tissue. The origin of the receptors is a female donor with breast cancer. Some clones in this sample may be carry-over from other donors' samples.

This clonotype was counted many times. V gene TRBV4-2 combines with J gene TRBJ2-1; the match to TRBD2 covers 14 bases. V trimming: 4 bases; J trimming: 1 base; junction bases outside the gene matches: 12. The CDR3 is 20 residues long. The germline CDR1 and CDR2 sequences are LGHNA and YNFKEQ. CDR3 in amino acids: CASSPGLAGGRMSSYNEQFF. The CDR3 DNA reads as TGTGCCAGCAGCCCCGGACTAGCGGGAGGTCGGATGTCGTCCTACAATGAGCAGTTCTTC.

This clonotype came up many times. V is TRBV24-1 and J is TRBJ2-5, with D perhaps being TRBD1 or TRBD2 (7 bases each). This CDR3 has 15 residues. Germline CDR1 reads KGHDR; CDR2 reads SFDVKD. V was cut by 2 bases and J by 7 bases, with 16 bases left in between. The CDR3, as DNA: TGTGCCACCAGTGATTGGTCAGGGGGGGGGGGGACCCAGTACTTC. Amino acids: CATSDWSGGGGTQYF.

This clonotype was detected only a few times. In DNA form, the CDR3 reads TGTGCCAGTAGTTTGGGTAGCGGGAGGCCCCAGCATTTT. It specifies CASSLGSGRPQHF. J is TRBJ1-5 and V is TRBV19; D unclear. Germline values: CDR1 LNHDA, CDR2 SQIVND (reference sequence). This CDR3 is built from 13 residues. The ends were cut back, 5 bases at V and 9 bases at J, with 14 bases in the middle.

This rearrangement joins TRBV29-1 to TRBJ2-3; D unclear. The germline CDR1 and CDR2 sequences are SQVTM and ANQGSEA. The V end lost 3 bases, the J end lost 6 bases, and 7 bases lay between the germline ends. CDR3 length: 11 residues. The CDR3 is CSVDQADTQYF. In nucleotides, the CDR3 is TGCAGCGTTGACCAGGCTGATACGCAGTATTTT.

The DNA for the CDR3 is TGTGCCACGACGACGCGGGAAAAGAACACTGAAGCTTTCTTT. This codes for CATTTREKNTEAFF. The chain couples TRBV6-5 to TRBJ1-1; the D is unclear. V lost 10 bases, J lost 1 base, and 16 bases lay in between. The CDR3 runs to 14 residues. Germline assignment: CDR1 MNHEY and CDR2 SVGAGI.

There are many counts of this clonotype. The chain carries TRBV4-1 and TRBJ1-4, with 9 bases lining up with TRBD1. CDR3 size: 16 residues. Germline V gene lookup returns CDR1 MGHRA and CDR2 YSYEKL. V lost 2 bases and J lost 6; bases outside the gene matches: 7. The CDR3 nucleotides are TGCGCCAGCAGCCAAACAGACAGGGGGGTTCATGAAAAACTGTTTTTT. This sequence encodes CASSQTDRGVHEKLFF.

This clonotype was seen repeatedly, ten times or more. The genes are TRBV20-1 and TRBJ2-3; the D gene is possibly TRBD2 (7 bases). The V gene lost 1 base and the J gene lost 3 bases, with 11 bases spanning the gap. From germline, CDR1 is DFQATT and CDR2 SNEGSKA (reference sequence). The CDR3 loop spans 14 amino acids. CDR3 sequence: CSARVGGATDTQYF. The CDR3 region has the DNA TGCAGTGCTAGAGTTGGGGGGGCGACAGATACGCAGTATTTT.

The V and J genes are TRBV7-3 and TRBJ1-5, with D tentatively TRBD1 (5 bases). V lost 2 bases to trimming and J lost 1 base, with 12 bases between them. CDR1 is SGHTA, CDR2 FQGTGA, per germline. The CDR3 sequence is 16 residues long. As DNA, the CDR3 is TGTGCCAGCAGCTTATTCACGGCAGGGAGCAATCAGCCCCAGCATTTT. This codes for CASSLFTAGSNQPQHF. The whole variable domain, remainder taken from reference TRBV7-3 and TRBJ1-5, is GAGVSQTPSNKVTEKGKYVELRCDPISGHTALYWYRQSLGQGPEFLIYFQGTGAADDSGLPNDRFFAVRPEGSVSTLKIQRTERGDSAVYLCASSLFTAGSNQPQHFGDGTRLSIL.

The rearrangement links TRBV5-1 to TRBJ2-2; 8 bases line up with TRBD1. Germline V gives CDR1 SGHRS, CDR2 YFSETQ. The CDR3 loop spans 15 amino acids. Trimming at V came to 4 bases and at J to 6 bases, leaving 8 bases not matched to a gene. The CDR3 loop reads CASSVGQGSAGELFF. CDR3 bases: TGCGCCAGCAGCGTCGGACAGGGAAGTGCCGGGGAGCTGTTTTTT. Using reference TRBV5-1 and TRBJ2-2 for the parts outside the CDR3, the full variable domain is KAGVTQTPRYLIKTRGQQVTLSCSPISGHRSVSWYQQTPGQGLQFLFEYFSETQRNKGNFPGRFSGRQFSNSRSEMNVSTLELGDSALYLCASSVGQGSAGELFFGEGSRLTVL.

This clonotype occurred many times. V and J are TRBV18 and TRBJ2-5; no reliable D call. The CDR3 totals 14 residues. V lost 3 bases and J lost 5, with 13 bases in between. Germline CDR1 and CDR2: KGHSH and LQKENI. In DNA, the CDR3 is TGTGCCAGCTCACCGGTCGATAGTATTGAGACCCAGTACTTC. It translates to CASSPVDSIETQYF. Complete variable domain (other parts from reference TRBV18 and TRBJ2-5): NAGVMQNPRHLVRRRGQEARLRCSPMKGHSHVYWYRQLPEEGLKFMVYLQKENIIDESGMPKERFSAEFPKEGPSILRIQQVVRGDSAAYFCASSPVDSIETQYFGPGTRLLVL.

The genes are TRBV7-9 and TRBJ1-4; D gene ambiguous. The CDR3 totals 14 residues. Deletions cut 10 bases from V and 4 bases from J, with 16 bases between. CDR1 and CDR2 (germline): SEHNR, FQNEAQ (reference sequence). The CDR3 DNA is TGTGCCATTGACACCGACACTCTTAATGAAAAACTGTTTTTT. Translated: CAIDTDTLNEKLFF.

This sequence joins TRBV6-1 and TRBJ2-3; TRBD2 might be the D (6 bases). V was pared by 1 base and J by 2 bases, with 13 bases between. This CDR3 has 16 amino acids. The germline gives CDR1 MNHNS, CDR2 SASEGT. In DNA, the CDR3 is TGTGCCAGCAGTGAAGGGGCCGGGACTCACACAGATACGCAGTATTTT. This codes for CASSEGAGTHTDTQYF.

This clonotype appeared many times. The chain is built from TRBV7-6 and TRBJ1-3, with TRBD1 matching 9 bases. Germline trimming cut 10 bases from V and 4 bases from J; bases unmatched to any gene: 5. This CDR3 is built from 13 residues. Germline CDR1 reads SGHVS; CDR2 reads FNYEAQ. The CDR3 DNA reads TGTGCCACCACCGGGACAGGGGGAAACACCATATATTTT. Translation gives CATTGTGGNTIYF.

This clonotype was detected ten times or more. The chain carries TRBV11-2 and TRBJ2-5, with D possibly matching TRBD1 (6 bases). CDR3 size: 14 residues. Germline CDR1 reads SGHAT; CDR2 reads FQNNGV. Trimming removed 4 bases from V and 0 bases from J, with 9 bases in between. The chain's CDR3 is CASSYYRDQETQYF. CDR3 DNA: TGTGCCAGCAGCTATTACAGGGACCAAGAGACCCAGTACTTC.

On this clonotype: Germline and junction disagree at one end, which may indicate a read error. The gene calls are TRBV5-1 and TRBJ2-7, with 16 bases matching TRBD2. Germline values: CDR1 SGHRS, CDR2 YFSETQ. The CDR3 is 18 amino acids. As DNA, the CDR3 is TGTGCCAGCAGCTTGGGGGGACTAGCGGGAGGGCGCCCCTACGAGCAGTACTTC. Translating gives CASSLGGLAGGRPYEQYF.

As concerns this clonotype: Germline and junction disagree at one end, which may indicate a read error. The chain has TRBV7-9 and TRBJ1-2, with TRBD1 as a possible D gene (5 bases). This CDR3 is 15 amino acids long. Germline-derived CDR1 and CDR2 are SEHNR and FQNEAQ (reference sequence). The DNA for the CDR3 is TGTGCCGGCAGCTTAGCGGGGCATAGAATCCATGGCCACACCTTC. Translated, it gives CAGSLAGHRIHGHTF.

The chain recombines TRBV6-5 with TRBJ2-1; no clear D gene. The CDR3 sequence is 15 residues long. V lost 6 bases and J lost 2, with 14 bases in between. Germline V CDR1 and CDR2: MNHEY, SVGAGI. The CDR3 spells CASSVYFSPYNEQFF. DNA for the CDR3: TGTGCCAGCAGCGTCTATTTTTCCCCCTACAATGAGCAGTTCTTC.

At least ten counts were recorded for this clonotype. The chain combines TRBV19 with TRBJ1-5, with TRBD1 identical over 10 bases. This CDR3 spans 15 amino acids. V was clipped by 5 bases and J by 3 bases; unmatched bases: 4. Germline-derived CDR1 and CDR2 are LNHDA and SQIVND (reference sequence). The CDR3 region is CASSRDRGINQPQHF. In DNA, the CDR3 is TGTGCCAGTAGTCGGGACAGGGGAATCAATCAGCCCCAGCATTTT.

This clonotype was seen at least ten times. V usage is TRBV15 and J usage is TRBJ2-1, with D perhaps assigned TRBD1 or TRBD2 (6 bases each). The CDR3 consists of 17 residues. Trimming pared 6 bases from V and 1 base from J, leaving 19 bases between. CDR1 is LNHNV and CDR2 is YYDKDF in the germline V gene (reference sequence). CDR3 amino acids: CATREGVVRASYNEQFF. As DNA, the CDR3 is TGTGCCACCAGGGAGGGGGTAGTCAGGGCATCCTACAATGAGCAGTTCTTC.

In its sample, this clonotype was seen many times. J is TRBJ1-4 and V is TRBV5-5, with no clear D. This CDR3 spans 14 amino acids. Per the germline V gene, CDR1 is SGHKS and CDR2 is YYEKEE (reference sequence). Trimming shortened V by 1 base and J by 8 bases, and 12 bases separated the two germline ends. CDR3 bases: TGTGCCAGCAGCTTGAGAGGGAGCGGAGAAAAACTGTTTTTT. As protein: CASSLRGSGEKLFF.